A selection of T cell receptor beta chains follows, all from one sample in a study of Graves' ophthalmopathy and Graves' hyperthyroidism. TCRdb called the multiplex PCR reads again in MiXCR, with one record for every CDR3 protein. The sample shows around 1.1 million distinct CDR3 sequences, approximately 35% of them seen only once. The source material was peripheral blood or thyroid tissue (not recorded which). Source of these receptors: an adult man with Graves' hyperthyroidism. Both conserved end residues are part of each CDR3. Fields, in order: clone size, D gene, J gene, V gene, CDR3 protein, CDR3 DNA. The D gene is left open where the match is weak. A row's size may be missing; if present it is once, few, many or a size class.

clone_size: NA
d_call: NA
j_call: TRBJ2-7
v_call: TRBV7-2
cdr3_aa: CAGSLVRGYEQYF
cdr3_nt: TGTGCCGGCAGCTTGGTGCGAGGGTACGAGCAGTACTTC

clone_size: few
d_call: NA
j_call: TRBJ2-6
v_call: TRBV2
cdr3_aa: CASSVGRVLSGANVLTF
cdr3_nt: TGTGCCAGCAGTGTCGGCAGGGTTCTCTCTGGGGCCAACGTCCTGACTTTC

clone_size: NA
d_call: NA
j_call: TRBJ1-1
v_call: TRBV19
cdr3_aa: CASSTSGTEAFF
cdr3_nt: TGTGCCAGTAGTACCTCCGGGACTGAAGCTTTCTTT

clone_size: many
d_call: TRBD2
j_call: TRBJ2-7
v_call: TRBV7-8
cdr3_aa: CASSFATSGLYEQYF
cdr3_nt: TGTGCCAGCAGCTTCGCGACTAGCGGCCTCTACGAGCAGTACTTC

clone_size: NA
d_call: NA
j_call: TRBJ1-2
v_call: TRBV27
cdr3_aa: CASSRSRGGRNYGYTF
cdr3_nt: TGTGCCAGCAGTCGATCCCGGGGTGGGAGGAACTATGGCTACACCTTC

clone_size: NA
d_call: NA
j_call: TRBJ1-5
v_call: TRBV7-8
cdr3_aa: CASSLGESETQHF
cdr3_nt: TGTGCCAGCAGCTTAGGGGAGTCGGAGACCCAGCATTTT

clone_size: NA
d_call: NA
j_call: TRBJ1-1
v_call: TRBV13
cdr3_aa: CASSLDAGDTEAFF
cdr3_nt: TGTGCCAGCAGCTTGGACGCCGGGGACACTGAAGCTTTCTTT

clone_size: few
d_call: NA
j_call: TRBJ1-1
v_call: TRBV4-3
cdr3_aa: CASSQDRYRTEAFF
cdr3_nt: TGCGCCAGCAGCCAAGATCGGTATCGCACTGAAGCTTTCTTT

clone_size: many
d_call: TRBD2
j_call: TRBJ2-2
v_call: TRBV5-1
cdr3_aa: CASSSGLAAGELFF
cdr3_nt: TGCGCCAGCAGCTCCGGACTAGCTGCCGGGGAGCTGTTTTTT

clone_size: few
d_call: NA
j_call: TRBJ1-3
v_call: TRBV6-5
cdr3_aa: CASRTGAIGDTIYF
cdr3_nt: TGTGCCAGCCGAACCGGGGCAATCGGTGACACCATATATTTT

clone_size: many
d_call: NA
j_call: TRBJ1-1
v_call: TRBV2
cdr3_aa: CASSGRGGGKAFF
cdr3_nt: TGTGCCAGCAGTGGACGGGGCGGGGGAAAAGCTTTCTTT

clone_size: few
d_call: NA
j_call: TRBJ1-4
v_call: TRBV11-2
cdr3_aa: CASSLDRRDEKLFF
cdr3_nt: TGTGCCAGCAGCTTGGACCGGCGTGATGAAAAACTGTTTTTT

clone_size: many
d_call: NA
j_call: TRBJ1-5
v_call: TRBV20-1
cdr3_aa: CSARPWTAEFGQPQHF
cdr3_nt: TGCAGTGCTAGACCCTGGACAGCCGAGTTTGGCCAGCCCCAGCATTTT

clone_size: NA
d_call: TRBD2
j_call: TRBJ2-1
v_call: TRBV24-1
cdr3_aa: CATSPSGRAFPQFF
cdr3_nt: TGTGCCACCAGTCCTAGCGGGAGGGCCTTCCCGCAGTTCTTC

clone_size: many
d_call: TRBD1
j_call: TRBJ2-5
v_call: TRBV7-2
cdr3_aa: CASSQGTGEWETQYF
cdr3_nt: TGTGCCAGCAGCCAGGGGACAGGGGAGTGGGAGACCCAGTACTTC

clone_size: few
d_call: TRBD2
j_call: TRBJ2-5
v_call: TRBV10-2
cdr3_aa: CASSKASGGPQQETQYF
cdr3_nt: TGCGCCAGCAGTAAGGCGAGCGGGGGGCCCCAACAAGAGACCCAGTACTTC

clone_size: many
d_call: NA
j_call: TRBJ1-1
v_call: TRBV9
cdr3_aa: CASSAPPTRGQGRYLNTEAFF
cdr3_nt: TGTGCCAGCAGCGCTCCCCCTACCAGGGGCCAAGGTCGTTATTTGAACACTGAAGCTTTCTTT

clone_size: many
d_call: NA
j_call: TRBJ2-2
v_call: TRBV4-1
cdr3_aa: CASSHFTGELFF
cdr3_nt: TGCGCCAGCAGCCACTTTACCGGGGAGCTGTTTTTT

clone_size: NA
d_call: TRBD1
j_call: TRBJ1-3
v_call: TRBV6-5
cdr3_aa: CASSRYRGVIGNTIYF
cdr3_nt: TGTGCCAGCAGTCGATACAGGGGTGTTATTGGAAACACCATATATTTT

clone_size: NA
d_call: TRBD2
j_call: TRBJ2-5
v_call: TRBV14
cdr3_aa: CASKGLGLQETQYF
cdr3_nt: TGTGCCAGCAAGGGACTAGGGCTACAAGAGACCCAGTACTTC

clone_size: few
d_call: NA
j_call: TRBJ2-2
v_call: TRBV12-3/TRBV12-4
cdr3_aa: CASSFGGTGVGELFF
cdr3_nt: TGTGCCAGCAGTTTTGGGGGGACTGGCGTCGGGGAGCTGTTTTTT

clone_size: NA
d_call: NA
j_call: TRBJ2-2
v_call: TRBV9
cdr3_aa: CASSVASTVGELFF
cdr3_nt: TGTGCCAGCAGCGTAGCCAGCACTGTCGGGGAGCTGTTTTTT

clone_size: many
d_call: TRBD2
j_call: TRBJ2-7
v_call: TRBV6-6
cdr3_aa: CASSYSSGVLSYEQYF
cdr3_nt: TGTGCCAGCAGTTACTCGAGCGGGGTACTCTCCTACGAGCAGTACTTC

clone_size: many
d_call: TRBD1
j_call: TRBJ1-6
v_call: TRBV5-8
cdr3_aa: CASSLDGTGVPLHF
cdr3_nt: TGTGCCAGCAGCTTGGATGGGACAGGCGTACCCCTCCACTTT

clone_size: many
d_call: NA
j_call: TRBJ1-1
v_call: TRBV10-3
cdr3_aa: CAISERTAGNTEAFF
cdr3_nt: TGTGCCATCAGTGAACGGACAGCGGGGAACACTGAAGCTTTCTTT

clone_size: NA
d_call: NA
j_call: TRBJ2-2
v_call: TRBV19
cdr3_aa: CASSIGGKPTNTGELFF
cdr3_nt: TGTGCCAGTAGTATTGGAGGGAAGCCTACGAACACCGGGGAGCTGTTTTTT